This T cell receptor beta chain was sequenced in a study of shared clonotypes between healthy human individuals (dated by TCRdb to 2020 to 2021). For the wider study: A couple of women and a few men aged 18 to 49 years were included in the cohort. Different laboratories and diverse techniques were used to prepare libraries and sequence TCR repertoires, to increase sequencing depth and limit assay-specific biases. For each donor, three plates each were used for CD4 naive and CD4 memory, two plates were used for CD8 naive, and one plate was used for CD8 memory. Per donor, leukapheresis produced somewhere between about 0.85 and 10 billion PBMCs. The study deeply sequenced blood TCR repertoires of five healthy adults to estimate repertoire size and the extent of clonotype sharing between individuals.

The CDR3, from cysteine to phenylalanine, totals 15 residues. Only the CDR3 DNA is retained, 45 bases long and in frame from the first base. Looking up the germline V gene yields CDR1 MNHEY and CDR2 SVGAGI. V and J lose 8 bases and 0 bases, and a span of 14 bases separates them. With respect to this clone: Its target antigen remains unknown. No base qualities exist here, and no much larger clone lies one base off it.

TCR CDR3 regions were amplified from genomic DNA by multiplex PCR using the deep immunoSEQ assay. Genomic DNA extracted from each cell subset was distributed evenly over all wells of several immunoSEQ 96-well plates, and each plate served as one replicate. For sorted subsets, about 210 ng of genomic DNA, equivalent to roughly 33,000 T cell genomes, went into each replicate PCR. Purified libraries were quantified with a Qubit 3.0 fluorometer, sized on a Bioanalyzer 2100, and re-quantified with the KAPA Library Quantification kit. Each immunoSEQ 96-well plate was sequenced on its own single-read 150-cycle Illumina NextSeq 550 flow cell. The paper's data handling went like this. Because the immunoSEQ output held only junctional sequences and lacked quality scores, the filtering could not match the filtering applied to full-length reads. Sequences were annotated with PyIR, a Python wrapper for IgBLAST v1.9, using IMGT germline references to assign V/J genes and CDR3. Reads were filtered out if the reads had weak V/J assignments (E-value above 1e-6), no CDR3, stop codons, out-of-frame junctions, or ambiguous translated residues. V3J clonotypes were defined by identical inferred V gene, J gene, and CDR3 amino acid sequence. The percentage overlap between two repertoires was calculated by dividing the number of shared unique clonotypes by the size of the smaller repertoire. Richness of each repertoire was evaluated using RTK rarefaction, the Chao1 estimator, and Recon v2.1 estimates of unobserved clonotypes. OLGA was used to compute generation probabilities for all TCRbeta clonotypes that the gDNA method yielded from a handful of donors. Entries here come from immuneACCESS through TCRdb and include only in-frame sequences with V and J called. Some clones fail to appear in such tables; in the studies checked, an unresolved V gene covers under half of the shortfall, and the cause of the remainder is unknown. V, J and clone size derive from that table, while D and trimming were established from the DNA sequence. The sample yields over a million clones; 70% to 80% were counted once. The top ten hold approximately 0.5% of the sample.

Overall study outcomes, separate from this receptor: The small number of donors limited the genetic and exposure-history diversity represented. Even with the large sequencing depth, rarefaction of the sorted-subset datasets indicated that sequencing was incomplete. Estimated clonotype richness was generally larger for naive than for memory subsets. Pairwise subsampling led to the expectation that sequencing depth would affect the degree of clonotype sharing among donors. Sampling was restricted to blood, and TCR repertoires in tissues likely differ from the TCR repertoires found in blood. Sharing across several donors was observed for 5% to 6.5% of naive CD4, about 4% of naive CD8, about 2.5% of memory CD4, and about 0.39% of memory CD8 clonotypes. Higher generation probabilities were observed for clonotypes shared by all four sorted-subset donors than for non-shared clonotypes.

The donors were healthy, HIV-negative adults who had no recently reported acute infections or vaccinations. Only Caucasian adults living in Nashville, Tennessee, USA were represented among the donors. CD4+ T cells were enriched by magnetic negative selection; naive cells were then positively selected on CD45RA, and the negative fraction formed the memory subset. Blood was collected by leukapheresis, and PBMCs were isolated by Ficoll-Histopaque density gradient centrifugation and then cryopreserved in liquid nitrogen vapor phase. Analytical flow cytometry was used to check the purity and quantity of each magnetically sorted T cell population. Genomic DNA was isolated from every sorted fraction and measured by UV absorbance on a Nanodrop 2000c.

This clonotype originated in a young man in good health. Some clones in this sample may be carry-over from other donors' samples. Sequences were obtained from memory CD4+ T cells from PBMCs. The cell subset or site label here, explained by the study, means: CD45RA-negative fraction. In this chain, TRBV6-5 is recombined with TRBJ1-3; the D gene assignment is ambiguous. The nucleotide sequence is given as TGTGCCAGCTTAGCCCTGGCAGACTCTGGAAACACCATATATTTT. This sequence encodes CASLALADSGNTIYF.